This entry lists 14 T cell receptor beta chains sequenced from one sample in a study of blood T cells in healthy people across ages. For the second PCR, which ran for about 6 to 12 cycles, a sample-barcoded 5' primer and a J-beta primer mix were used. One entry per CDR3 protein, called by TCRdb with MiXCR from the 5' RACE reads. The sample shows 850,000 to 1,100,000 distinct CDR3 sequences, 35% to 40% of them seen only once. Sequencing was performed on blood. The receptors originated from a young man in good health.

This clonotype was observed a handful of times. The J gene is TRBJ2-5, the V gene TRBV20-1; 9 positions match TRBD1. The germline V gene encodes CDR1 DFQATT and CDR2 SNEGSKA (reference sequence). The CDR3 length is 17 residues. Unmatched junction bases numbered 15, after V lost 2 bases and J lost 5 bases. CDR3 sequence (DNA): TGCAGTGCTAGACTCCCGGGACAGGGATCGAGAGAGGAGACCCAGTACTTC. Translated, it gives CSARLPGQGSREETQYF.

This sequence joins TRBV12-5 and TRBJ2-1, with TRBD1 identical over 7 bases. There are 15 residues in the CDR3. V trimming: 6 bases; J trimming: 0 bases; junction bases outside the gene matches: 5. Germline V gene sequence: CDR1 LGHNT, CDR2 FRNRAP. CDR3 nucleotides: TGTGCTAGTGGCACAGGGGTGAGCTCCTACAATGAGCAGTTCTTC. Protein sequence: CASGTGVSSYNEQFF.

This chain connects TRBV5-1 to TRBJ1-1; 8 bases are shared with TRBD1. V shed 7 bases, J shed 1 base, and the junction held 6 bases outside the gene matches. The length of the CDR3 is 14 residues. Germline CDR1 is SGHRS and CDR2 is YFSETQ. In DNA, the CDR3 is TGCGCCAGCGGATCCGGGACAGGGAACACTGAAGCTTTCTTT. Amino acids: CASGSGTGNTEAFF.

V and J are TRBV2 and TRBJ1-2; no definite D call. The length of the CDR3 is 13 residues. V was pared by 9 bases and J by 5 bases, with 16 bases between. CDR1 is SNHLY, CDR2 FYNNEI, per germline. The DNA of the CDR3 is TGTGCCAGGAACAAACCGGGTTCTTATGGCTACACCTTC. The encoded protein is CARNKPGSYGYTF. Full variable domain (remainder filled in from reference TRBV2 and TRBJ1-2): EPEVTQTPSHQVTQMGQEVILRCVPISNHLYFYWYRQILGQKVEFLVSFYNNEISEKSEIFDDQFSVERPDGSNFTLKIRSTKLEDSAMYFCARNKPGSYGYTFGSGTRLTVV.

The chain has TRBV6-6 and TRBJ2-2, with D perhaps being TRBD1 or TRBD2 (5 bases each). Trimming left V 7 bases short and J 6 bases short, with 18 bases between. The length of the CDR3 is 15 residues. CDR1 and CDR2 (germline): MNHNY, SVGAGI (reference sequence). The chain's CDR3 is CASTQGESAAGELFF. CDR3 sequence (DNA): TGTGCCAGCACCCAAGGGGAGTCGGCCGCCGGGGAGCTGTTTTTT.

This clonotype was seen a handful of times. The rearrangement uses TRBV20-1 and TRBJ2-3; D perhaps matches TRBD1 (5 bases). The CDR3 spans 18 residues. Germline CDR1 and CDR2: DFQATT and SNEGSKA (reference sequence). V was trimmed by 4 bases and J by 3 bases, leaving 26 bases between them. The CDR3 DNA is TGCAGTGCTATACCTAGGGGCGATTTTCTCCGTATTACAGATACGCAGTATTTT. Translation: CSAIPRGDFLRITDTQYF.

This rearrangement joins TRBV6-6 to TRBJ1-3, with D possibly matching TRBD1 (5 bases). Germline V gene lookup returns CDR1 MNHNY and CDR2 SVGAGI (reference sequence). The CDR3 loop spans 14 amino acids. Trimming removed 0 bases from V and 11 bases from J, with 14 bases in between. Here the CDR3 reads CASSYSRSGDAIYF. The CDR3 nucleotides read TGTGCCAGCAGTTACTCGAGGTCCGGGGACGCCATATATTTT.

The chain employs TRBV20-1 and TRBJ2-1, with 12 bases lining up with TRBD2. The V gene end was trimmed by 6 bases and the J gene end by 4 bases; junction bases not matched to a gene: 7. The CDR3 is 15 residues long. Germline-derived CDR1 and CDR2 are DFQATT and SNEGSKA (reference sequence). CDR3 coding DNA: TGCAGTGCGGCTACTAGCGGGGGGTGGTACAATGAGCAGTTCTTC. Its protein product is CSAATSGGWYNEQFF.

The rearrangement uses TRBV20-1 and TRBJ2-1; either TRBD1 or TRBD2 may supply D (5 bases each). Germline V gene data show CDR1 as DFQATT and CDR2 as SNEGSKA (reference sequence). The CDR3 extends over 15 amino acids. V was shortened by 5 bases and J by 1 base, with 15 bases between the two germline ends. The CDR3 nucleotides read TGCAGTGCTGGGGACGCGGCCGGGTCCTACAATGAGCAGTTCTTC. Protein: CSAGDAAGSYNEQFF.

The sample holds one count of this clonotype. This chain joins TRBV5-1 and TRBJ2-2; D perhaps matches TRBD1 (5 bases). This CDR3 region has 15 residues. Deletions cut 5 bases from V and 4 bases from J, with 15 bases between. Looked up from germline, CDR1 is SGHRS and CDR2 is YFSETQ. The CDR3 DNA follows: TGCGCCAGCAGACAGGACCCGGTTTCCACCGGGGAGCTGTTTTTT. Its translation is CASRQDPVSTGELFF.

A word on this clonotype: One end of the junction fails to match germline, which may point to a read error. The CDR3 spells CTSSLSTGENTEAFF. CDR3 sequence (DNA): TGTACCAGCAGCTTATCGACGGGGGAGAACACTGAAGCTTTCTTT. This rearrangement joins TRBV7-8 to TRBJ1-1; D might be TRBD1 (5 bases). This CDR3 spans 15 amino acids. CDR1 SGHVS and CDR2 FQNEAQ come from the germline V gene.

The chain joins TRBV10-3 to TRBJ2-1; 14 positions agree with TRBD2. This CDR3 is built from 16 residues. The germline V gene encodes CDR1 ENHRY and CDR2 SYGVKD. The V and J ends lost 10 bases and 8 bases, in that order; junction bases with no gene match: 13. CDR3 DNA sequence: TGTGCCACCCGGGCCAACTCGGGACTAGCGGGAGATGAGCAGTTCTTC. Translating it yields CATRANSGLAGDEQFF.

This clonotype was counted many times. The chain has TRBV21-1 and TRBJ2-3. TRBV21-1 is a recognized pseudogene. CDR3 length: 16 amino acids. The CDR3: CASSKAHGSSTDTQYF. CDR3 bases: TGTGCCAGCAGCAAAGCGCACGGCTCTAGCACAGATACGCAGTATTTT.

The chain recombines TRBV27 with TRBJ2-7; weak D call: TRBD2 (6 bases). The V and J ends lost 5 bases and 6 bases respectively, with 14 bases between them. Germline CDR1 reads MNHEY; CDR2 reads SMNVEV (reference sequence). This CDR3 is built from 13 residues. CDR3 amino acids: CASSPPGVGEQYF. The CDR3 region has the DNA TGTGCCAGCAGTCCCCCGGGGGTTGGCGAGCAGTACTTC.